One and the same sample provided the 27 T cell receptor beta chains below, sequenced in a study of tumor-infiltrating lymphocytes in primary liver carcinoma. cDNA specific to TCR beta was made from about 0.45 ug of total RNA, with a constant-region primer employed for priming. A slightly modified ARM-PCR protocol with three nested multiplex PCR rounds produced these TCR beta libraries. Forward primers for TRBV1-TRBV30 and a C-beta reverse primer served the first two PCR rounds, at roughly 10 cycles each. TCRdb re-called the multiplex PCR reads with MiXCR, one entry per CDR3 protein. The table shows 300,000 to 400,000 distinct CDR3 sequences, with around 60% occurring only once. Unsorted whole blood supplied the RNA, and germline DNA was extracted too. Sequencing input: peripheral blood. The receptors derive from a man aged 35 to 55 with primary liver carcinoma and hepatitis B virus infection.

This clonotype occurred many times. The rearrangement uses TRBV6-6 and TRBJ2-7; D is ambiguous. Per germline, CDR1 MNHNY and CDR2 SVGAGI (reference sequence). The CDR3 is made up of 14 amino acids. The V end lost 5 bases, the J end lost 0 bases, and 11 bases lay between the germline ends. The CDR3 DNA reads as TGTGCCAGCAGTATCCAAGTTGGCTCCTACGAGCAGTACTTC. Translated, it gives CASSIQVGSYEQYF.

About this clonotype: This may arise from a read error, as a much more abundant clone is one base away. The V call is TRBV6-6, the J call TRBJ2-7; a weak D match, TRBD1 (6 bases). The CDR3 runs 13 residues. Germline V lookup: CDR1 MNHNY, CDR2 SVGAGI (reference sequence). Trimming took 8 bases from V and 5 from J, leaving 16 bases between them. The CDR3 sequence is CASDRGKIDEQYF. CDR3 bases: TGTGCCAGCGATAGGGGGAAAATCGACGAGCAGTACTTC.

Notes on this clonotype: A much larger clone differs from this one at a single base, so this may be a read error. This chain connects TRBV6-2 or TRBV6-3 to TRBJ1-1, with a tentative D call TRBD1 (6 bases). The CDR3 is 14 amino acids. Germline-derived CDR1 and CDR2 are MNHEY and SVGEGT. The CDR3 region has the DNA TGTGCCAACAGTTACGGGGGGGCAGACACTGAAGCTTTCTTT. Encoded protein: CANSYGGADTEAFF.

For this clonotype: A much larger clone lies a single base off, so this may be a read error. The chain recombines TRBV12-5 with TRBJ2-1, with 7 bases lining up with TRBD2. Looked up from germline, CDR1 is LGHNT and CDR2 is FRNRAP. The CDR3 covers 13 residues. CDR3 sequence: CASGSSGYNGQFF. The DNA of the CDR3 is TGTGCTAGTGGTTCTAGCGGTTACAATGGGCAGTTCTTC.

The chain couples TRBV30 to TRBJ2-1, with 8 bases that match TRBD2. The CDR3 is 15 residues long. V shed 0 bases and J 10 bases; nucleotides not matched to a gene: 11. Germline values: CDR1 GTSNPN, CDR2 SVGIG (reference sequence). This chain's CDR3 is CAWSVLGSGALEQFF. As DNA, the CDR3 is TGTGCCTGGAGTGTACTCGGTAGCGGGGCCTTGGAGCAGTTCTTC.

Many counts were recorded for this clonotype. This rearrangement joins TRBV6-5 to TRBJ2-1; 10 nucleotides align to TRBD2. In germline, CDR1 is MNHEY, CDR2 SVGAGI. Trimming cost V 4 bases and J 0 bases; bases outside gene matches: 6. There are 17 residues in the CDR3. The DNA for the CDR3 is TGTGCCAGCAGTTCCCAAACTAGCGGGGTCTCCTACAATGAGCAGTTCTTC. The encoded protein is CASSSQTSGVSYNEQFF.

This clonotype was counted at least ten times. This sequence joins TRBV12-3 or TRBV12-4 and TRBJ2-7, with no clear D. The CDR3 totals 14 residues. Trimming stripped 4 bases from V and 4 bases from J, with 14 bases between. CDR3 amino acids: CASSSLLGLYEQYF. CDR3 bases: TGTGCCAGCAGTTCCCTATTGGGCCTTTACGAGCAGTACTTC.

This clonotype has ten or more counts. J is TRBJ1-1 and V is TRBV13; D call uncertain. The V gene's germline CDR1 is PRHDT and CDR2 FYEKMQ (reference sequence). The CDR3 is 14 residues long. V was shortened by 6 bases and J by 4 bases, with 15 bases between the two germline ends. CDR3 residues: CASSQTPAGTEAFF. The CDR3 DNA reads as TGTGCCAGCAGTCAGACCCCCGCCGGCACTGAAGCTTTCTTT.

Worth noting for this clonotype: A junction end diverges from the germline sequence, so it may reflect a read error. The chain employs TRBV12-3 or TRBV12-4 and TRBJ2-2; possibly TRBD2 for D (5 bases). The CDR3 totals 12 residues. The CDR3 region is CASSLNTGELSF. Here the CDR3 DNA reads TGTGCCAGCAGTCTGAACACCGGGGAGCTGTCTTTT.

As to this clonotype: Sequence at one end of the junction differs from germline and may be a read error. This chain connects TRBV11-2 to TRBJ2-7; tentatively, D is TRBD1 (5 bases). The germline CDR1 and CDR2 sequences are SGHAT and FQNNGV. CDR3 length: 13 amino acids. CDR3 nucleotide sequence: TGTGCCAGCAGCGAGACAGAGGCCTACGAGCAATACTTC. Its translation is CASSETEAYEQYF.

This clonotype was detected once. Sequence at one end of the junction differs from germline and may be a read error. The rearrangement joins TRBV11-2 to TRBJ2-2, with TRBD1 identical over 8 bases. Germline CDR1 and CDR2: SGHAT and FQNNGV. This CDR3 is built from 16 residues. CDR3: CASSFTQGEVTGEPFF. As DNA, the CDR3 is TGTGCCAGCAGCTTCACACAGGGGGAGGTTACCGGGGAGCCGTTTTTT.

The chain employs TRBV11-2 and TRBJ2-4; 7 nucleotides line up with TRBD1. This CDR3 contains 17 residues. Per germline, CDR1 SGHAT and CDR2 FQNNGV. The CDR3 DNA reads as TGTGCTAACAGCGATCGGACAGGCCCCCTAGCCAAAAACATTCAGTACTTC. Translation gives CANSDRTGPLAKNIQYF.

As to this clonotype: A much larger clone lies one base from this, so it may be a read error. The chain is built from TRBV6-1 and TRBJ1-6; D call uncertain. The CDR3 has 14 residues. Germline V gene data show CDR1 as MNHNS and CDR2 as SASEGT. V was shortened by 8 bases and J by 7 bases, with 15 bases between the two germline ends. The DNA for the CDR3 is TGTGCCAGCCGGCCTGATCCCGGCAATTCACCCCTCCACTTT. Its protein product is CASRPDPGNSPLHF.

The CDR3 loop reads CASSYSRDLQETQYF. The DNA of the CDR3 is TGTGCCAGCAGTTACTCTCGGGACCTCCAAGAGACCCAGTACTTC. This sequence joins TRBV6-6 and TRBJ2-5; either TRBD1 or TRBD2 may supply D (5 bases each). The germline V and J ends were trimmed by 0 bases and 1 base, with 9 bases remaining between them. CDR3 size: 15 residues. The germline V gene encodes CDR1 MNHNY and CDR2 SVGAGI (reference sequence).

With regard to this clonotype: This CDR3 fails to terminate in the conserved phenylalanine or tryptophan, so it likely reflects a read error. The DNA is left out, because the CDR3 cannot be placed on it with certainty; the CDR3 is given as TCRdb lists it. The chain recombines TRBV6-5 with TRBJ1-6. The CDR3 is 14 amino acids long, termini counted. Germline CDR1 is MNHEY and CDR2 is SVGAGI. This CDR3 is CASSYGQLSSPLHY.

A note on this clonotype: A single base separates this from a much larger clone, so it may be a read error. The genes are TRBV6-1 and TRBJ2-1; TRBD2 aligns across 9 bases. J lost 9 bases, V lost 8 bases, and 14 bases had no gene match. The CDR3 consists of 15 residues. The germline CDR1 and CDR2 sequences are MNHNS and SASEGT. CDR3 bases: TGTGCCAGCCGATTTCTAGCGGGATCGGGTAGTGAGCAGTTCTTC. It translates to CASRFLAGSGSEQFF.

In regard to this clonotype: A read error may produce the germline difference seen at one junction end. The CDR3 region is CTSSRLAGADF. In DNA form, the CDR3 reads TGTACCAGCAGTCGACTAGCGGGAGCTGACTTC. This chain links TRBV11-2 with TRBJ2-4; 12 bases map to TRBD2. The CDR3 is made up of 11 amino acids. CDR1 is SGHAT and CDR2 is FQNNGV in the germline V gene.

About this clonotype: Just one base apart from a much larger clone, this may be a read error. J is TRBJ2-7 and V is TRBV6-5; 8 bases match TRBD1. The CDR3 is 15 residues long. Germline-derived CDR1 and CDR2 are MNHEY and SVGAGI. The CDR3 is CASSRSRGLSYEQNF. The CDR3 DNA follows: TGTGCCAGCAGTAGGTCCAGGGGGCTGAGCTACGAGCAGAACTTC.

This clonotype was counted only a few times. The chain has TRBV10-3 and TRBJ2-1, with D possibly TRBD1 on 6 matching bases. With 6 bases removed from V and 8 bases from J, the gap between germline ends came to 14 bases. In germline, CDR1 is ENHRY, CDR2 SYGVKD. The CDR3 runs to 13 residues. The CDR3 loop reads CAISGGQIDEQFF. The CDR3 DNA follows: TGTGCCATCAGCGGTGGACAGATCGATGAGCAGTTCTTC.

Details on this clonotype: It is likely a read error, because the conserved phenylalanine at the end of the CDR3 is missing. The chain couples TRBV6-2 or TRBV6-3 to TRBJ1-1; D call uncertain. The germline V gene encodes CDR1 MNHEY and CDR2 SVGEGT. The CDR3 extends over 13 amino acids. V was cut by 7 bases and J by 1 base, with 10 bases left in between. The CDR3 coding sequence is TGTGCCAGCATCCAAGGAGGGAACACTGAAGCTTTCCTT. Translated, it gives CASIQGGNTEAFL.

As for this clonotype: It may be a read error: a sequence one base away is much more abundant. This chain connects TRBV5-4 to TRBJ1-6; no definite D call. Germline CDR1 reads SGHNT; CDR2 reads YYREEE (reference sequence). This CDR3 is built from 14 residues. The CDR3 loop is CTSSLAGGYSPLHF. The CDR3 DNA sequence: TGTACCAGCAGCTTGGCGGGAGGCTATTCACCCCTCCACTTT.

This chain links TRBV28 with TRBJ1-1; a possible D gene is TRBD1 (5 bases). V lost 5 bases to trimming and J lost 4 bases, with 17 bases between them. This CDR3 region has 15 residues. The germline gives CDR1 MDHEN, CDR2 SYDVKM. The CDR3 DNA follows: TGTGCCAGCAGTCGCAACTGGGGCCTTGGCACTGAAGCTTTCTTT. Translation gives CASSRNWGLGTEAFF.

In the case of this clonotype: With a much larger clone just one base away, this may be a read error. CDR3 residues: CASSQISRDGYTF. Here the CDR3 DNA reads TGCGCCAGCAGCCAGATAAGCAGGGATGGCTACACCTTC. The chain couples TRBV4-3 to TRBJ1-2, with D possibly being TRBD1 (5 bases). Trimming cost V 3 bases and J 6 bases, with 11 bases left between them. The CDR3 is made up of 13 amino acids. Germline V gene lookup returns CDR1 LGHNA and CDR2 YSLEER.

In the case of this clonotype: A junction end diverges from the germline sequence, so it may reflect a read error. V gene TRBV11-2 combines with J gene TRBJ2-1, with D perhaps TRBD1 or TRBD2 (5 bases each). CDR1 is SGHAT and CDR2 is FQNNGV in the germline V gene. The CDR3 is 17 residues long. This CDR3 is CASSLRGARSSYDEQFF. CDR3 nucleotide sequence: TGTGCCAGCAGCTTAAGGGGAGCGAGAAGCTCCTACGATGAGCAGTTCTTC.

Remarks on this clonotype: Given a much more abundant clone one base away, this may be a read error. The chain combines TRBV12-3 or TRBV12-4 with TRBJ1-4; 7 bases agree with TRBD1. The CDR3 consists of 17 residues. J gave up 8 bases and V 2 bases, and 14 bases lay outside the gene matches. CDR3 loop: CASSLNGRGFIGEKLFF. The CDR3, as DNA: TGTGCCAGCAGTTTAAACGGCAGGGGGTTCATTGGAGAAAAACTGTTTTTT.

This chain's CDR3 is CASSHQTGAGNTIYF. CDR3 DNA: TGCGCCAGCAGTCACCAGACAGGGGCTGGAAACACCATATATTTT. This rearrangement joins TRBV10-2 to TRBJ1-3; TRBD1 agrees at 8 bases. The ends lost 5 bases at V and 2 bases at J; junction bases unmatched: 5. CDR1 and CDR2 from the germline V gene are WSHSY and SAAADI. This CDR3 is 15 amino acids long.

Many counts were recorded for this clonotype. Here the CDR3 reads CASSSSGLYEQYF. CDR3 in DNA: TGTGCCAGCAGCTCCTCGGGCCTCTACGAGCAGTACTTC. V is TRBV11-2 and J is TRBJ2-7; no reliable D call. CDR1 SGHAT and CDR2 FQNNGV come from the germline V gene. V shed 4 bases and J shed 3 bases, with 10 bases lying between them. The CDR3 extends over 13 amino acids.